The present T cell receptor (beta chain) was sequenced within a study of blood T cells in healthy people across ages. With regard to this clonotype: An end of the junction differs from the germline gene, which may be a read error.

For the second PCR, which ran for about 7 to 11 cycles, a sample-barcoded 5' primer and a J-beta primer mix were used. TCRdb re-derived calls from the 5' RACE reads in MiXCR, one entry per CDR3 protein. This table holds 1.8 million or so distinct CDR3 sequences, roughly 43% found once. The CDR3 length is 14 residues. Germline lookup yields CDR1 MNHEY and CDR2 SMNVEV (reference sequence). The gene calls are TRBV27 and TRBJ2-7; the match to TRBD2 covers 9 bases. The origin of this receptor is a human donor in good health. The sample consisted of blood. The CDR3 DNA is TGTGCCGGCAGCGGGGGGCGGGGGGTCTACGAGCAGTACTTC. Its protein is CAGSGGRGVYEQYF.